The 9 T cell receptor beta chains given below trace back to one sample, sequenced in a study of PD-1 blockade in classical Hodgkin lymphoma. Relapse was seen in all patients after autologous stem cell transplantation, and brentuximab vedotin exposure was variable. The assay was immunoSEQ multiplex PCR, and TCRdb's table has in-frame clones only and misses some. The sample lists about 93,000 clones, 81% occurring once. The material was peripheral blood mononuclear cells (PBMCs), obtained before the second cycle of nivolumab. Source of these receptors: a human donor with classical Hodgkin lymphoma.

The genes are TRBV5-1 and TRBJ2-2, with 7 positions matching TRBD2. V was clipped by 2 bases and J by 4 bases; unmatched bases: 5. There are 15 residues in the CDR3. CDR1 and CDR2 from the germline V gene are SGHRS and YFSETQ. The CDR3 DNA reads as TGCGCCAGCAGCTTTGCGACGGGAGGCACCGGGGAGCTGTTTTTT. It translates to CASSFATGGTGELFF.

The CDR3 reads CASSPDPNNEQFF. DNA for the CDR3: TGCGCCAGCAGCCCGGACCCAAACAATGAGCAGTTCTTC. J is TRBJ2-1 and V is TRBV5-1, with unresolved D. Germline loops: CDR1 SGHRS, CDR2 YFSETQ. The V end was cut by 4 bases, the J end by 5 bases, with 10 bases between. This CDR3 spans 13 amino acids.

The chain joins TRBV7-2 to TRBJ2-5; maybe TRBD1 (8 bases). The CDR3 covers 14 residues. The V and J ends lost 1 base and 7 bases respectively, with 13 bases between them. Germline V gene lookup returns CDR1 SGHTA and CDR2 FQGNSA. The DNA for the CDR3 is TGTGCCAGCAGCTTAGACAGGGGGAGGGGGACCCAGTACTTC. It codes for CASSLDRGRGTQYF.

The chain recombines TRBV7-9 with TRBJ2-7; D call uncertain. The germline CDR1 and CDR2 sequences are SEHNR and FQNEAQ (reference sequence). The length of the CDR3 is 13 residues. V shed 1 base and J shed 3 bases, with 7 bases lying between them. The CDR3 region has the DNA TGTGCCAGCAGCTTAGGCAGGCGCTACGAGCAGTACTTC. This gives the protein CASSLGRRYEQYF. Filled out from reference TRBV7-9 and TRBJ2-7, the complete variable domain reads DTGVSQNPRHKITKRGQNVTFRCDPISEHNRLYWYRQTLGQGPEFLTYFQNEAQLEKSRLLSDRFSAERPKGSFSTLEIQRTEQGDSAMYLCASSLGRRYEQYFGPGTRLTVT.

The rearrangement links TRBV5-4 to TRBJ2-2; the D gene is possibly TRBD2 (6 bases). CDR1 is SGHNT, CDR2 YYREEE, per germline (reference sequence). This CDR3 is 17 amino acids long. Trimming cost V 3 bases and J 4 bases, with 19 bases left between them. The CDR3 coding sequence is TGTGCCAGCAGCTCCGGAGGGTCTCGTGGGTTCACCGGGGAGCTGTTTTTT. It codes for CASSSGGSRGFTGELFF.

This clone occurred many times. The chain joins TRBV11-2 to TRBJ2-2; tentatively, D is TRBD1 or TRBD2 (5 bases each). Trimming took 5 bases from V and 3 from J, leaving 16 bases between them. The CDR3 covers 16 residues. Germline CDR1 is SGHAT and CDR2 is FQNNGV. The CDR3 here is CASSLAGTADTGELFF. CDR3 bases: TGTGCCAGCAGCCTAGCCGGGACCGCTGACACCGGGGAGCTGTTTTTT.

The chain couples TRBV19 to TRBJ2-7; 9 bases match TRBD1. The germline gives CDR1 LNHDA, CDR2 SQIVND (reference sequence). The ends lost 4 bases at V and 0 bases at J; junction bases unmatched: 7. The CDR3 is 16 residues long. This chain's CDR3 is CASSSSGTGSSYEQYF. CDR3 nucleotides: TGTGCCAGTAGTAGCTCCGGGACAGGGAGCTCCTACGAGCAGTACTTC.

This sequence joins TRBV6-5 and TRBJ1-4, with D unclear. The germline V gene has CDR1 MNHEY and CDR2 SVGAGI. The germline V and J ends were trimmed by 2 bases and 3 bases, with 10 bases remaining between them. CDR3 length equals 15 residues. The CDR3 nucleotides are TGTGCCAGCAGTTACCAGGTCCCGCCTAATGAAAAACTGTTTTTT. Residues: CASSYQVPPNEKLFF.

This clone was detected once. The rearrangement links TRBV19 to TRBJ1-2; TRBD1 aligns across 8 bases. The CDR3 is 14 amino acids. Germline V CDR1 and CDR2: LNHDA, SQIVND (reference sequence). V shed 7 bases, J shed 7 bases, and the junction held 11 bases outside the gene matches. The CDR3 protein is CASNHPGQAFGYTF. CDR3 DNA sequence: TGTGCCAGTAACCACCCGGGACAGGCGTTTGGCTACACCTTC.